This T cell receptor (beta chain) was retrieved from a study of T-cell memory formation after mild COVID-19. From germline, CDR1 is LGHDT and CDR2 YNNKEL (reference sequence). There are 14 residues in the CDR3. Unmatched junction bases numbered 4, after V lost 5 bases and J lost 4 bases. MiXCR was run by TCRdb on the 5' RACE reads, yielding one entry per CDR3 protein. The table has some 440,000 distinct CDR3 sequences, about 23% seen once. Findings and limits, study-wide: Later expanders leaned toward CD4+, whereas clones contracting from day 15 to 85 were balanced CD4/CD8.

This clonotype has more than one count but fewer than ten. Its antigen is as yet unknown. The receptor comes from an adult woman who had mild COVID-19 (a few samples of this study predate the infection). Cell type and time point are not known. The sequenced material came from PBMCs or a T cell subset sorted from them (not recorded which). J is TRBJ2-7 and V is TRBV3-1; 11 bases are a match to TRBD1. CDR3 DNA sequence: TGTGCCAGCAGCGGACAGGGGGCTGGGTACGAGCAGTACTTC. Amino acids: CASSGQGAGYEQYF.